The clone carrying this TCR beta chain has just one count. Its antigen is still unknown. This sample was taken from a study of a mutant IDH1 vaccine in newly diagnosed glioma. Study-wide background: Patients were started on vaccination 4-6 weeks after radiotherapy alone, or with temozolomide cycles.

Study findings and constraints: Apparently unrelated to pseudoprogression were changes in the top peripheral T cell clonotypes.

The germline gives CDR1 SGHNT, CDR2 YYREEE (reference sequence). The CDR3 runs 14 residues. V shed 4 bases and J 7 bases; nucleotides not matched to a gene: 7. Noted time point: week 35, safety follow-up. All doses held 300 ug of mutant IDH1 20-mer peptide, with topical imiquimod. Vaccinations, eight in total, occurred in weeks 1, 3, 5, 7, 11, 15, 19, 23. The assay was immunoSEQ multiplex PCR, and TCRdb's table has in-frame clones only and misses some. This sample has tens of thousands of clones; 85% to 95% occur once, and the top ten carry 2% to 2.5%. The sequence derives from a man aged 50 to 59 with glioma. The specimen was PBMCs, collected from a glioma patient whose treatment included an IDH1 peptide vaccine. The V gene is TRBV5-4, the J gene TRBJ2-1; TRBD2 agrees at 8 bases. The CDR3 is CASSPQLADNEQFF. In nucleotides, the CDR3 is TGTGCCAGCAGCCCCCAACTAGCGGATAATGAGCAGTTCTTC.